One sample yielded the 12 T cell receptor beta chains listed below, sequenced in a study of blood T cell repertoires in COVID-19. Here immunoSEQ multiplex PCR was the method, and the copy in TCRdb shows in-frame clones only, minus some. Of approximately 210,000 clones listed, 89% are singletons. What was sequenced was peripheral blood. The receptors come from a woman in her thirties or forties with acute or convalescent COVID-19.

The V gene is TRBV19, the J gene TRBJ1-3, with D tentatively TRBD1 (6 bases). Germline V gene sequence: CDR1 LNHDA, CDR2 SQIVND (reference sequence). Between the trimmed V and J ends, which lost 6 bases and 0 bases, there was a span of 9 bases. The CDR3 extends over 14 amino acids. CDR3 amino acids: CASRDSLSGNTIYF. In DNA, the CDR3 is TGTGCCAGTAGGGACAGCCTCTCTGGAAACACCATATATTTT. Using reference TRBV19 and TRBJ1-3 for the parts outside the CDR3, the full variable domain is DGGITQSPKYLFRKEGQNVTLSCEQNLNHDAMYWYRQDPGQGLRLIYYSQIVNDFQKGDIAEGYSVSREKKESFPLTVTSAQKNPTAFYLCASRDSLSGNTIYFGEGSWLTVV.

This clone was observed once. The gene calls are TRBV5-1 and TRBJ1-2; D is perhaps TRBD1 (6 bases). In germline, CDR1 is SGHRS, CDR2 YFSETQ. The V gene lost 0 bases and the J gene lost 0 bases, with 18 bases spanning the gap. The CDR3 is 18 residues long. CDR3 amino acids: CASSLVRDITPANYGYTF. For the CDR3, the DNA is TGCGCCAGCAGCTTGGTACGGGACATTACACCAGCTAACTATGGCTACACCTTC. Filled out from reference TRBV5-1 and TRBJ1-2, the complete variable domain reads KAGVTQTPRYLIKTRGQQVTLSCSPISGHRSVSWYQQTPGQGLQFLFEYFSETQRNKGNFPGRFSGRQFSNSRSEMNVSTLELGDSALYLCASSLVRDITPANYGYTFGSGTRLTVV.

This rearrangement joins TRBV10-3 to TRBJ1-2, with 8 bases aligning to TRBD1. Per the germline V gene, CDR1 is ENHRY and CDR2 is SYGVKD. J lost 5 bases, V lost 5 bases, and 4 bases had no gene match. This CDR3 spans 13 amino acids. CDR3 amino acids: CAISTDRGYGYTF. In DNA, the CDR3 is TGTGCCATCAGTACCGACAGGGGTTATGGCTACACCTTC.

This chain uses TRBV7-3 with TRBJ1-2; 7 positions agree with TRBD1. There are 15 residues in the CDR3. Germline V gene data show CDR1 as SGHTA and CDR2 as FQGTGA. Trimming at V came to 1 base and at J to 4 bases, leaving 6 bases not matched to a gene. The DNA for the CDR3 is TGTGCCAGCAGCTTAAACGGCAGGGGGATCTATGGCTACACCTTC. This encodes CASSLNGRGIYGYTF.

The chain is built from TRBV9 and TRBJ1-2; the D is unclear. V lost 3 bases and J 5 bases, leaving 5 bases between the germline ends. The CDR3 sequence is 11 residues long. Germline CDR1 and CDR2: SGDLS and YYNGEE. CDR3 region: CASSGGYGYTF. The CDR3, as DNA: TGTGCCAGCAGCGGCGGATATGGCTACACCTTC. Full variable domain (missing parts from reference TRBV9 and TRBJ1-2): DSGVTQTPKHLITATGQRVTLRCSPRSGDLSVYWYQQSLDQGLQFLIQYYNGEERAKGNILERFSAQQFPDLHSELNLSSLELGDSALYFCASSGGYGYTFGSGTRLTVV.

The chain joins TRBV4-2 to TRBJ2-6; the D is unclear. The CDR3 is 17 amino acids. The germline V gene encodes CDR1 LGHNA and CDR2 YNFKEQ. The ends were cut back, 4 bases at V and 0 bases at J, with 13 bases in the middle. CDR3 protein: CASSPGPRFSGANVLTF. The CDR3 nucleotides read TGTGCCAGCAGCCCAGGCCCTCGCTTCTCTGGGGCCAACGTCCTGACTTTC.

The J gene is TRBJ1-2, the V gene TRBV7-8, with D possibly matching TRBD1 (5 bases). Deletions cut 3 bases from V and 8 bases from J, with 16 bases between. The CDR3 has 14 amino acids. Germline assignment: CDR1 SGHVS and CDR2 FQNEAQ. For the CDR3, the DNA is TGTGCCAGCAGCTTTGTGGGGGGGGAGCTAGGCTACACCTTC. Translated, it gives CASSFVGGELGYTF. Supplemented by reference TRBV7-8 and TRBJ1-2, the full variable domain reads GAGVSQSPRYKVAKRGQDVALRCDPISGHVSLFWYQQALGQGPEFLTYFQNEAQLDKSGLPSDRFFAERPEGSVSTLKIQRTQQEDSAVYLCASSFVGGELGYTFGSGTRLTVV.

As to this clone: Other DNA sequences from this sample encode an identical CDR3 as well. This sequence joins TRBV19 and TRBJ1-1, with D perhaps matching TRBD1 (5 bases). The CDR3 sequence is 14 residues long. V gave up 3 bases and J gave up 5 bases, with 13 bases separating them. Germline V CDR1 and CDR2: LNHDA, SQIVND (reference sequence). In DNA form, the CDR3 reads TGTGCCAGTAGTATCTTGGGGCTGGATACTGAAGCTTTCTTT. It specifies CASSILGLDTEAFF.

The genes are TRBV19 and TRBJ1-2; 7 nucleotides match TRBD1. After removal of 4 bases from V and 0 bases from J, the junction contained 5 bases not matched to a gene. This CDR3 is built from 15 residues. Germline lookup yields CDR1 LNHDA and CDR2 SQIVND (reference sequence). The CDR3 DNA reads TGTGCCAGTAGTACGGGACAGCCAGCTAACTATGGCTACACCTTC. Its protein is CASSTGQPANYGYTF.

This chain connects TRBV6-1 to TRBJ2-3; the D is unclear. With 3 bases removed from V and 9 bases from J, the gap between germline ends came to 7 bases. Germline assignment: CDR1 MNHNS and CDR2 SASEGT. The CDR3 spans 11 residues. CDR3 in DNA: TGTGCCAGCAGTGATTACACGACGCAGTATTTT. This codes for CASSDYTTQYF.

The chain is built from TRBV27 and TRBJ1-3; 8 bases agree with TRBD1. The CDR3 is 17 amino acids. Per the germline V gene, CDR1 is MNHEY and CDR2 is SMNVEV (reference sequence). V lost 7 bases and J lost 1; bases outside the gene matches: 12. The CDR3 loop reads CASTTGRTGRSGNTIYF. The DNA for the CDR3 is TGTGCCAGCACCACTGGACGGACAGGGAGGTCTGGAAACACCATATATTTT.

The chain is built from TRBV7-9 and TRBJ1-2; weak D call: TRBD1 (5 bases). The length of the CDR3 is 13 residues. Germline V lookup: CDR1 SEHNR, CDR2 FQNEAQ (reference sequence). The V gene lost 6 bases and the J gene lost 8 bases, with 16 bases spanning the gap. The CDR3 bases are TGTGCCAGCAGTCGGGACGGGAGGGAAGGCTACACCTTC. It encodes CASSRDGREGYTF.